This T cell receptor beta chain was identified during a study of blood T cell repertoires in COVID-19. CDR3 length: 15 amino acids. V was pared by 0 bases and J by 0 bases, with 8 bases between. Germline V gene sequence: CDR1 LGHDT, CDR2 YNNKEL (reference sequence). The table came from immunoSEQ multiplex PCR; TCRdb's copy has only in-frame clones and leaves some out. The data show almost 250,000 clones, 80% to 90% seen once. The sequence came from a woman in her twenties or thirties who had recovered from COVID-19. The gene calls are TRBV3-1 (or the pseudogene TRBV3-2) and TRBJ1-1; D is unresolved. Sequencing was carried out using PBMCs or T cells enriched from blood (not recorded which). CDR3 nucleotides: TGTGCCAGCAGCCAAGAGGCAGGTATGAACACTGAAGCTTTCTTT. Residues: CASSQEAGMNTEAFF.